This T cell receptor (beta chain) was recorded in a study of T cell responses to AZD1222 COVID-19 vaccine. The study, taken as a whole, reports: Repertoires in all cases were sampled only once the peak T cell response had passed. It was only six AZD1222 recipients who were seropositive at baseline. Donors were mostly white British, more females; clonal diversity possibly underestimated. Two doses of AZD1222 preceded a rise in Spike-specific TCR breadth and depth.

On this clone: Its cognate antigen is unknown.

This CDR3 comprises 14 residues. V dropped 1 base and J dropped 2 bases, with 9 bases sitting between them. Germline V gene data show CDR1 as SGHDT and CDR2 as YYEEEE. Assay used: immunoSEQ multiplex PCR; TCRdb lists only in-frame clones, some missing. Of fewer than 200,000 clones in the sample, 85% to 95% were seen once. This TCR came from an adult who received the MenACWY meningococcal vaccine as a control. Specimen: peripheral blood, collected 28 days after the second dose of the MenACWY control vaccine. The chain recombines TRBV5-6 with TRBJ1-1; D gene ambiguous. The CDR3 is CASSLWQSNTEAFF. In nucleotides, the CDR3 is TGTGCCAGCAGCTTGTGGCAGTCTAACACTGAAGCTTTCTTT.